This is a list of T cell receptor beta chains from one sample in a study. Some clones are missing from TCRdb's copy, which holds only in-frame ones; the method was immunoSEQ multiplex PCR. Of about 68,000 clones detected, around 93% appear once; the ten largest clones hold 4% to 4.5%. The source material was PBMCs. The receptors come from a man aged 40-50 years with rheumatoid arthritis. CDR3s include the opening cysteine and the closing phenylalanine or tryptophan. Size is stated for part of the rows, as once, few or many counts, or as a class when the clone is expanded.

NA	TRBV7-9	TRBJ2-1	CASSSSYREKHNEQFF
NA	TRBV7-6	TRBJ1-1	CASSLAGGSTEAFF
NA	TRBV5-5	TRBJ2-7	CASSLQDYYEQYF
NA	TRBV28	TRBJ2-2	CASLLGQGETGELFF
NA	TRBV5-4	TRBJ2-6	CASSLQGAGANVLTF
NA	TRBV9	TRBJ1-3	CASSALTGGFGNTIYF
NA	TRBV5-1	TRBJ2-5	CASSSRTSGTSYQETQYF
NA	TRBV6-5	TRBJ1-2	CASSSPDRGHQGYTF
NA	TRBV19	TRBJ2-1	CASSIGTGKNNEQFF
NA	TRBV7-9	TRBJ2-1	CASSFGRNSRMDEQFF
NA	TRBV19	TRBJ1-1	CASSIRTENTEAFF
NA	TRBV30	TRBJ2-5	CAWSVTSGQETQYF
NA	TRBV4-1	TRBJ1-2	CASSHLTGNQNYGYTF
NA	TRBV5-8	TRBJ1-1	CASSWDLEEAFF
NA	TRBV24-1	TRBJ2-1	CATSDLANRGGEQFF
once	TRBV6-5	TRBJ1-1	CAHRDHLAEAFF
once	TRBV12-3/TRBV12-4	TRBJ2-1	CASSSSIDTFF
NA	TRBV24-1	TRBJ2-1	CATSDPRGRNEQFF
NA	TRBV4-3	TRBJ2-7	CASSQDRGSYEQYF
NA	TRBV9	TRBJ1-6	CASSEGQGKSSYNSPLHF
NA	TRBV28	TRBJ2-5	CASSLISSGGYQETQYF
NA	TRBV11-2	TRBJ2-7	CASSFRAESNEQYF
NA	TRBV28	TRBJ1-3	CASTPAGSGNTIYF
NA	TRBV5-6	TRBJ1-3	CASSFRTWQGLSGNTIYF
NA	TRBV7-9	TRBJ1-4	CASSPKAGIDEKLFF
NA	TRBV7-9	TRBJ2-7	CASSGRWVSYEQYF
NA	TRBV28	TRBJ2-3	CASRASGSLDTQYF
NA	TRBV7-6	TRBJ1-3	CASSLQGASGNTIYF
NA	TRBV6-4	TRBJ1-2	CASSDSGGYGYTF
once	TRBV4-3	TRBJ2-3	CASSQDRTSGTDTQYF
NA	TRBV7-2	TRBJ2-7	CASRPTVFSSYEQYF
NA	TRBV2	TRBJ2-7	CASSTTGLTYEQYF
NA	TRBV27	TRBJ2-7	CASSLFTGTGGEEQYF
NA	TRBV25-1	TRBJ1-1	CASNLGDTEAFF
NA	TRBV5-1	TRBJ1-4	CASSPAGPNEKLFF
NA	TRBV28	TRBJ2-1	CASSSTGGNEQFF
NA	TRBV5-3	TRBJ2-1	CARSSHRDYNEQFF
NA	TRBV9	TRBJ2-7	CASSGAGGRGTASYEQYF
NA	TRBV7-2	TRBJ1-1	CASSLNQRTEAFF
NA	TRBV5-4	TRBJ1-4	CASSHGQAATNEKLFF
NA	TRBV19	TRBJ1-2	CASSIGGQGPYGYTF
NA	TRBV6-5	TRBJ2-3	CASRNWWESTDTQYF
NA	TRBV5-5	TRBJ2-2	CASSFFGVTGELFF
NA	TRBV7-2	TRBJ2-3	CASSLSLGADTQYF
once	TRBV5-1	TRBJ1-1	CASSSWAGLDTEAFF
NA	TRBV9	TRBJ1-1	CASSVVYIRYTEAFF
once	TRBV24-1	TRBJ1-1	CATSSGGVTEAFF
NA	TRBV11-3	TRBJ2-7	CASSFTPTGQGTYEQYF
NA	TRBV30	TRBJ1-1	CAWIYSLNTEAFF
NA	TRBV6-2/TRBV6-3	TRBJ2-1	CASSGTSGRHEQFF
NA	TRBV30	TRBJ1-2	CASILRQGNYGYTF
NA	TRBV27	TRBJ1-2	CASSPQGQGFYGYTF